This passage covers 20 T cell receptor beta chains from one sample sequenced in a study of blood T cell repertoires in COVID-19. TCRdb's table, derived via immunoSEQ multiplex PCR, lists solely in-frame clones and lacks some. The table records over 50,000 clones, around 87% of them present only once. The sample consisted of peripheral blood. Receptors were obtained from a middle-aged man with active COVID-19.

This chain joins TRBV7-8 and TRBJ2-3; weak D call: TRBD2 (6 bases). Deletions cut 2 bases from V and 11 bases from J, with 17 bases between. The CDR3 totals 14 residues. The V gene's germline CDR1 is SGHVS and CDR2 FQNEAQ. The CDR3: CASSLIYGAGGQYF. CDR3 DNA: TGTGCCAGCAGCTTAATTTATGGGGCCGGGGGGCAGTATTTT.

The V gene is TRBV29-1, the J gene TRBJ1-3, with D maybe TRBD1 (5 bases). Germline CDR1 SQVTM, CDR2 ANQGSEA. The CDR3 contains 14 residues. V was clipped by 3 bases and J by 0 bases, with 9 bases between them. The CDR3 region is CSVDSTGSGNTIYF. CDR3 DNA sequence: TGCAGCGTTGATTCTACAGGCTCTGGAAACACCATATATTTT.

The genes are TRBV9 and TRBJ2-2, with D possibly being TRBD2 (5 bases). Trimming removed 4 bases at V and 4 bases at J, with 14 bases between. Per the germline V gene, CDR1 is SGDLS and CDR2 is YYNGEE. CDR3 size: 15 residues. The CDR3 nucleotides read TGTGCCAGCAGCCCTCCGATGGGAGTCACCGGGGAGCTGTTTTTT. This gives the protein CASSPPMGVTGELFF.

The rearrangement uses TRBV9 and TRBJ2-1, with TRBD2 identical over 10 bases. V gave up 3 bases and J gave up 3 bases; unmatched junction bases: 3. The CDR3 loop spans 15 amino acids. The germline gives CDR1 SGDLS, CDR2 YYNGEE. In nucleotides, the CDR3 is TGTGCCAGCAGCGATAGCGGGAGGTTCTACAATGAGCAGTTCTTC. This codes for CASSDSGRFYNEQFF. Together with reference TRBV9 and TRBJ2-1, the CDR3 gives the full variable domain: DSGVTQTPKHLITATGQRVTLRCSPRSGDLSVYWYQQSLDQGLQFLIQYYNGEERAKGNILERFSAQQFPDLHSELNLSSLELGDSALYFCASSDSGRFYNEQFFGPGTRLTVL.

V usage is TRBV5-1 and J usage is TRBJ1-3; D is uncertain. The V gene lost 0 bases and the J gene lost 0 bases, with 7 bases spanning the gap. The CDR3 is 15 amino acids. CDR1 SGHRS and CDR2 YFSETQ come from the germline V gene. CDR3 loop: CASSLGSSSGNTIYF. The CDR3 DNA reads TGCGCCAGCAGCTTGGGCAGTTCCTCTGGAAACACCATATATTTT.

This sequence joins TRBV9 and TRBJ1-1, with TRBD1 as a possible D gene (6 bases). This CDR3 has 15 amino acids. Trimming cost V 3 bases and J 2 bases, with 14 bases left between them. Germline assignment: CDR1 SGDLS and CDR2 YYNGEE. CDR3 protein: CASSALGHLNTEAFF. The CDR3 region has the DNA TGTGCCAGCAGCGCCTTGGGACACCTAAACACTGAAGCTTTCTTT.

The chain joins TRBV3-1 (or the pseudogene TRBV3-2) to TRBJ1-2; no reliable D call. The germline V gene encodes CDR1 LGHDT and CDR2 YNNKEL (reference sequence). V lost 0 bases, J lost 7 bases, and 12 bases lay in between. The CDR3 totals 14 residues. CDR3 region: CASSQDPRGSGYTF. The CDR3 DNA reads as TGTGCCAGCAGCCAAGATCCCCGAGGGTCTGGCTACACCTTC.

The chain employs TRBV5-1 and TRBJ2-5, with TRBD2 as a possible D gene (6 bases). This CDR3 has 16 amino acids. The ends were cut back, 0 bases at V and 2 bases at J, with 14 bases in the middle. Germline CDR1 reads SGHRS; CDR2 reads YFSETQ. The CDR3 spells CASSLGPVGGQETQYF. CDR3 nucleotides: TGCGCCAGCAGCTTGGGCCCCGTGGGAGGTCAAGAGACCCAGTACTTC.

This clone was seen more than once but under ten times. The chain carries TRBV27 and TRBJ1-2; 7 bases are shared with TRBD1. Per germline, CDR1 MNHEY and CDR2 SMNVEV (reference sequence). With V trimmed by 6 bases and J by 7 bases, 5 bases remained unmatched. The CDR3 length is 12 residues. The CDR3 bases are TGTGCCAGCAGCCCCACAGGGGTTGGCTACACCTTC. Residues: CASSPTGVGYTF.

The DNA for the CDR3 is TGTGCCAGCTCAGGGGAGGGACAGCCCCAGCATTTT. This encodes CASSGEGQPQHF. The chain combines TRBV6-5 with TRBJ1-5; possible D gene TRBD1, 6 bases. There are 12 residues in the CDR3. Trimming shortened V by 8 bases and J by 7 bases, and 12 bases separated the two germline ends. CDR1 and CDR2 (germline): MNHEY, SVGAGI.

The chain is built from TRBV18 and TRBJ1-1; 7 positions agree with TRBD1. Germline CDR1 is KGHSH and CDR2 is LQKENI. J was trimmed by 4 bases and V by 3 bases; bases with no gene match: 2. The length of the CDR3 is 13 residues. The CDR3: CASSPPGGTEAFF. The CDR3 DNA is TGTGCCAGCTCACCCCCAGGGGGCACTGAAGCTTTCTTT.

The genes are TRBV5-1 and TRBJ2-7; no definite D call. This CDR3 is built from 17 residues. V was shortened by 0 bases and J by 1 base, with 17 bases between the two germline ends. CDR1 and CDR2 (germline): SGHRS, YFSETQ. The DNA of the CDR3 is TGCGCCAGCAGCTTGGTTGAAGCCAACCGCCTTTCCTACGAGCAGTACTTC. It codes for CASSLVEANRLSYEQYF.

The V and J genes are TRBV5-4 and TRBJ1-2; 7 nucleotides agree with TRBD1. After removal of 1 base from V and 5 bases from J, the junction contained 17 bases not matched to a gene. Germline V gives CDR1 SGHNT, CDR2 YYREEE (reference sequence). CDR3 size: 18 residues. The DNA of the CDR3 is TGTGCCAGCAGCTTGTTCCTGCCCCGACAGGGCCTCGGGTATGGCTACACCTTC. Amino acids: CASSLFLPRQGLGYGYTF.

The rearrangement joins TRBV5-6 to TRBJ2-2; TRBD2 might be the D (5 bases). This CDR3 has 16 amino acids. V dropped 1 base and J dropped 0 bases, with 10 bases sitting between them. Germline V gene lookup returns CDR1 SGHDT and CDR2 YYEEEE. CDR3 bases: TGTGCCAGCAGCTTGATGGGGAGCGCGAACACCGGGGAGCTGTTTTTT. The encoded protein is CASSLMGSANTGELFF.

CDR3 amino acids: CASSFGSGGEETQYF. The CDR3 bases are TGTGCCAGCAGCTTCGGGAGCGGGGGGGAAGAGACCCAGTACTTC. The V and J genes are TRBV11-2 and TRBJ2-5, with 10 nucleotides matching TRBD2. The V gene end was trimmed by 3 bases and the J gene end by 3 bases; junction bases not matched to a gene: 4. Germline V gene lookup returns CDR1 SGHAT and CDR2 FQNNGV. The CDR3 totals 15 residues.

V and J are TRBV18 and TRBJ2-3; D might be TRBD2 (6 bases). The V end was cut by 3 bases, the J end by 2 bases, with 9 bases between. Germline V gives CDR1 KGHSH, CDR2 LQKENI. CDR3 length: 14 amino acids. The CDR3 loop reads CASSPGLYTDTQYF. In nucleotides, the CDR3 is TGTGCCAGCTCACCGGGACTGTACACAGATACGCAGTATTTT. Drawing the rest from reference TRBV18 and TRBJ2-3, the complete variable domain is NAGVMQNPRHLVRRRGQEARLRCSPMKGHSHVYWYRQLPEEGLKFMVYLQKENIIDESGMPKERFSAEFPKEGPSILRIQQVVRGDSAAYFCASSPGLYTDTQYFGPGTRLTVL.

CDR3 sequence: CASSLVTSGTLEQYF. In DNA form, the CDR3 reads TGTGCCAGCAGCTTAGTAACTAGCGGGACCCTCGAGCAGTACTTC. The V call is TRBV11-2, the J call TRBJ2-7; 10 nucleotides align to TRBD2. The CDR3 spans 15 residues. The germline V gene has CDR1 SGHAT and CDR2 FQNNGV. The junction had 6 bases not matched to a gene; V was cut back by 1 base and J by 6 bases.

The chain links TRBV27 to TRBJ1-1, with D unresolved. Trimming removed 2 bases from V and 5 bases from J, with 9 bases in between. The V gene's germline CDR1 is MNHEY and CDR2 SMNVEV (reference sequence). This CDR3 is built from 13 residues. The CDR3 sequence is CASSLRRGTEAFF. CDR3 sequence (DNA): TGTGCCAGCAGTTTACGCCGGGGTACTGAAGCTTTCTTT.

The chain carries TRBV3-1 (or the pseudogene TRBV3-2) and TRBJ1-4, with a tentative D call TRBD1 (5 bases). Germline V gives CDR1 LGHDT, CDR2 YNNKEL (reference sequence). The CDR3 is made up of 15 amino acids. V lost 0 bases to trimming and J lost 7 bases, with 12 bases between them. The CDR3 here is CASSQDIQVGEKLFF. In DNA form, the CDR3 reads TGTGCCAGCAGCCAAGATATACAGGTTGGTGAAAAACTGTTTTTT.

This clone was detected a few times. The chain uses TRBV9 and TRBJ2-3; D uncertain. The CDR3 is 14 residues long. V lost 3 bases and J lost 0, with 8 bases in between. Germline V gene lookup returns CDR1 SGDLS and CDR2 YYNGEE. CDR3: CASSAQQSTDTQYF. Here the CDR3 DNA reads TGTGCCAGCAGCGCACAACAGAGCACAGATACGCAGTATTTT.